This record concerns one TCR beta chain sequence. Its specificity is unknown. V gave up 4 bases and J gave up 5 bases, with 21 bases separating them. Per the germline V gene, CDR1 is SGHDT and CDR2 is YYEEEE. The CDR3 has 16 amino acids. The sample originates from a study of cytomegalovirus exposure and HLA in healthy donors. About the study: One earlier analysis, a look at approximately 190 million T cells, found fewer than 140 million unique TCR beta sequences. Study-level findings and limits: Highly shared variants forming one cluster were likely a sequencing artifact. An analysis was carried out at a later point. It showed that HLA-associated TCR beta chains were more clonally expanded than equally common non-associated chains. Several of the most significant clusters were apparently associated with common viral pathogens in a later analysis.

PCR employed 60 Vbeta and 13 Jbeta primers. Sequencing was performed with immunoSEQ multiplex PCR; in TCRdb, only in-frame clones are kept and a portion is missing. The sample shows fewer than 250,000 clones, 60% to 85% of them seen only once. The sequencing input was PBMCs. The rearrangement joins TRBV5-6 to TRBJ2-5, with TRBD2 as a possible D gene (5 bases). This sequence originates from a woman between 40 and 50 years old in good health and CMV-seronegative. CDR3 protein: CASSPRSGSRDETQYF. The CDR3 bases are TGTGCCAGCAGCCCAAGAAGTGGGAGCCGGGATGAGACCCAGTACTTC.